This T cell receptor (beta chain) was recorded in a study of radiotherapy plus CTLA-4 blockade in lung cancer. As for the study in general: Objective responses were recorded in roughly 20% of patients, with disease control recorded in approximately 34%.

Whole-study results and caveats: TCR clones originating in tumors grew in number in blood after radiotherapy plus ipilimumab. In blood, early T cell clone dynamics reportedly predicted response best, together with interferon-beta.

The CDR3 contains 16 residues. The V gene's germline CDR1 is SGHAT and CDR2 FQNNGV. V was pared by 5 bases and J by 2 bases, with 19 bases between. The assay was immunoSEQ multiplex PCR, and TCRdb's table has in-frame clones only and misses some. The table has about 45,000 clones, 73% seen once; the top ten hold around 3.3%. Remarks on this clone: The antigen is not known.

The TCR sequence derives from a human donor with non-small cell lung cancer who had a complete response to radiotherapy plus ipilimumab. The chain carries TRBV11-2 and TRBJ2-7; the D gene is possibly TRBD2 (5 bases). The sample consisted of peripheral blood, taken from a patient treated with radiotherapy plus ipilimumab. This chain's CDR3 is CASSPTLAGSPYEQYF. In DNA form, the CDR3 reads TGTGCCAGCAGCCCCACCCTGGCGGGCAGTCCCTACGAGCAGTACTTC.